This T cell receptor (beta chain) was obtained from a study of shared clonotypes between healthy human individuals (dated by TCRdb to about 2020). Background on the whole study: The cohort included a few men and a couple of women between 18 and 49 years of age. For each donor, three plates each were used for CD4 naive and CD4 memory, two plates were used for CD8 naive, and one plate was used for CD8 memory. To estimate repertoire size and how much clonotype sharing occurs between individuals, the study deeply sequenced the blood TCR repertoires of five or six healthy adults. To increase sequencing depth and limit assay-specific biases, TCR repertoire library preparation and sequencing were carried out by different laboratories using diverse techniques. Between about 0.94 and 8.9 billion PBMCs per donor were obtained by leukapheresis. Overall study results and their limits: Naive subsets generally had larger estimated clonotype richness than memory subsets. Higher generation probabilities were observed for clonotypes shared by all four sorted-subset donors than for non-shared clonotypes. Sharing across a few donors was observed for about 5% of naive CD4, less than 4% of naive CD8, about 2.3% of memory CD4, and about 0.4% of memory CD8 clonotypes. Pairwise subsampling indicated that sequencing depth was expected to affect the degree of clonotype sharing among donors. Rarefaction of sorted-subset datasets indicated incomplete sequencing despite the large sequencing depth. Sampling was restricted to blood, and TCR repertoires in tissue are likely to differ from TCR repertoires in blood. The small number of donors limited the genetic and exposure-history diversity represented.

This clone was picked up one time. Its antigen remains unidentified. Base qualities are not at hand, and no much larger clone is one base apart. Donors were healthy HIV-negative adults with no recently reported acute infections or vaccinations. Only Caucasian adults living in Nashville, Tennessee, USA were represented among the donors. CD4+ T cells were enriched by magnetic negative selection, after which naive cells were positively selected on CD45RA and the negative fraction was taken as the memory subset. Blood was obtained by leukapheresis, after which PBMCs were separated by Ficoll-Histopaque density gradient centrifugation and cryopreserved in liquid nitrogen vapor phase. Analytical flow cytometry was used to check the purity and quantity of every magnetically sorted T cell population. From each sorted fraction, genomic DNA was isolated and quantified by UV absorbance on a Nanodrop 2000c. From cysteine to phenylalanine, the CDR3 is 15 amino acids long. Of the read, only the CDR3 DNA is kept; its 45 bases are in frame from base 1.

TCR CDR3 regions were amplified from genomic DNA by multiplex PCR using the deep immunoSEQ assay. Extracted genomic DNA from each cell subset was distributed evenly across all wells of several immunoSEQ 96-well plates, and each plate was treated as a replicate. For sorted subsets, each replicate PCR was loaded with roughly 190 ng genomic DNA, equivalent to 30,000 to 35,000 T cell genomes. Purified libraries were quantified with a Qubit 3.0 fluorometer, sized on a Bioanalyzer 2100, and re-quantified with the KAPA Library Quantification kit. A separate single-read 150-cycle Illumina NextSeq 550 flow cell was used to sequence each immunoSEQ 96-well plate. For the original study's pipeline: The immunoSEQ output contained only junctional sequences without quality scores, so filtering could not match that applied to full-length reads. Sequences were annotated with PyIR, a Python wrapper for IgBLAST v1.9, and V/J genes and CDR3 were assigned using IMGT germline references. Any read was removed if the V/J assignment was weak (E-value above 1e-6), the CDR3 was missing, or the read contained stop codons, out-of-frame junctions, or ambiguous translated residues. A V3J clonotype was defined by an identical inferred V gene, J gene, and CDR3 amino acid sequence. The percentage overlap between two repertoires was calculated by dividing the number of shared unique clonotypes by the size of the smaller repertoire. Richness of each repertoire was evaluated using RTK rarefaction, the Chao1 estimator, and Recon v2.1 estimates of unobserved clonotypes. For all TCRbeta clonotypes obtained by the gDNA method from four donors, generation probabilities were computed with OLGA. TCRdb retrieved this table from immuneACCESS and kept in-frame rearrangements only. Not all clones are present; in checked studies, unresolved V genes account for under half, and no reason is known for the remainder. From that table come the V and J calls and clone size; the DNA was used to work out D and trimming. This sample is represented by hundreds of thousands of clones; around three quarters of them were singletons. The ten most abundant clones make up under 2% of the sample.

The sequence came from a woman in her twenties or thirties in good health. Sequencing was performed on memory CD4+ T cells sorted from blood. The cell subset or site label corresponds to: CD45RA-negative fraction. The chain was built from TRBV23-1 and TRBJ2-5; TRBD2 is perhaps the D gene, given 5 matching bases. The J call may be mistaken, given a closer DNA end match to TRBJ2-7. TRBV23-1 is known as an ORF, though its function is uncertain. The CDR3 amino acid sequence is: CASSRSGRGLSEQYF. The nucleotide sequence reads TGCGCCAGCAGTCGATCAGGTCGGGGTCTGAGCGAGCAGTACTTC.